The clone carrying this T cell receptor beta chain was seen ten or more times. Antigen unknown. Researchers took RNA transcripts and amplified the TCR beta CDR3 regions from them. Researchers ran a first-round RT-PCR on the TCR CDR3 using the HTBI primer set. Each CDR3 protein is one row after TCRdb ran MiXCR on the multiplex PCR reads. This sample yields 300,000 to 400,000 distinct CDR3 sequences, of which more than 11% are seen a single time; approximately 9.9% belongs to the top ten. The source of the sample is a study of T cells in Graves' hyperthyroidism and ophthalmopathy. Study observations and caveats: The model made its ophthalmopathy prediction, and onset followed a median approximately 7 months later. A model of 13 V-J pairs discriminated ophthalmopathy from stable hyperthyroidism.

Hyperthyroidism, newly diagnosed and lasting under 2 months, affected patients aged 18 to 65. Using about 10 ml of fresh peripheral blood, PBMCs were prepared. The CDR3 runs 16 residues. Germline CDR1 and CDR2: WSHSY and SAAADI. Unmatched junction bases numbered 1, after V lost 6 bases and J lost 2 bases. This chain connects TRBV10-2 to TRBJ2-6; 13 bases are shared with TRBD2. This clonotype was sampled from a woman aged 55-75 years with Graves' hyperthyroidism. The sample taken for sequencing was blood. The CDR3: CASSGLAGAGANVLTF. CDR3 DNA: TGCGCCAGCAGCGGACTAGCGGGAGCTGGGGCCAACGTCCTGACTTTC.